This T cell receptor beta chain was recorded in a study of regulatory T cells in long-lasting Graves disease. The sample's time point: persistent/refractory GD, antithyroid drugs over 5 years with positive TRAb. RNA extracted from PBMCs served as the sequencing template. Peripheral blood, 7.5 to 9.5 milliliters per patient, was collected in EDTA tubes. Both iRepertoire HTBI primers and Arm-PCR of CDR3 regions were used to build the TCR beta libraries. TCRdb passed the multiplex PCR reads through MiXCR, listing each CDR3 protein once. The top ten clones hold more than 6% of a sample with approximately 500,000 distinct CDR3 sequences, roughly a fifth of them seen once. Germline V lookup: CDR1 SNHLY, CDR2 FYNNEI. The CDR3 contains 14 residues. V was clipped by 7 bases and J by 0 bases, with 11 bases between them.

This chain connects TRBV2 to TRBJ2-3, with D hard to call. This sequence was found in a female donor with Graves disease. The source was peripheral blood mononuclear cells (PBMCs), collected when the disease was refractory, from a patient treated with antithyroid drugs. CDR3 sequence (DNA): TGTGCCAGCAAGGAGAGACCTAGCACAGATACGCAGTATTTT. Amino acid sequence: CASKERPSTDTQYF.